One and the same sample provided the 20 T cell receptor beta chains below, sequenced in a study of regulatory T cells in long-lasting Graves disease (dated by TCRdb to the early 2020s). The time point label for this specimen denotes: newly diagnosed GD, antithyroid drugs for less than 3 months. For both TCR sequencing and RNA sequencing, RNA was extracted from PBMCs in TRIzol. Libraries came from multiplex PCR. TCRdb records Illumina HiSeq 4000 as the sequencer. TCR beta libraries were built with iRepertoire HTBI primers and Arm-PCR amplification of CDR3 regions. TCRdb passed the public sequencing reads through fastp at Q25 and MiXCR, retaining productive beta sequences. Each CDR3 protein gets just one entry, which takes the most common genes and DNA from the rows behind it. The sample yields about 460,000 distinct CDR3 sequences; less than 15% were counted once. Of the sample, roughly a sixth falls within the top ten clones.

These data were also reused for a study on T cells in Graves' hyperthyroidism and ophthalmopathy.

Sequenced material: peripheral blood mononuclear cells (PBMCs), taken at new diagnosis, from a patient treated with antithyroid drugs. These receptors originate from a woman aged 45 to 65 with Graves disease. Donor details come from another sample of the same person, matched by shared clones.

A word on this clonotype: Given a much more abundant clone one base away, this may be a read error. The chain is built from TRBV6-1 and TRBJ1-2; D unclear. This CDR3 contains 13 residues. CDR1 MNHNS and CDR2 SASEGT come from the germline V gene. The CDR3 loop reads CASSEGNYYGYAF. The CDR3 DNA sequence: TGTGCCAGCAGTGAAGGGAATTACTATGGCTACGCCTTC.

This clonotype was observed many times. The chain is built from TRBV20-1 and TRBJ2-2, with 11 positions matching TRBD2. The CDR3 runs 16 residues. The trim removed 2 bases at V and 1 base at J, leaving 3 bases unmatched. From germline, CDR1 is DFQATT and CDR2 SNEGSKA (reference sequence). CDR3 DNA: TGCAGTGCTAGAATCGGACTAGCGGGGAACACCGGGGAGCTGTTTTTT. It is translated as CSARIGLAGNTGELFF.

This clonotype was counted ten times or more. The chain recombines TRBV11-2 with TRBJ2-1; 7 bases are shared with TRBD2. V lost 3 bases and J lost 3; bases outside the gene matches: 5. Germline CDR1 SGHAT, CDR2 FQNNGV. The CDR3 runs 15 residues. The CDR3 DNA reads as TGTGCCAGCAGCTTTCAAGCGGGAAGCTACAATGAGCAGTTCTTC. This translates into CASSFQAGSYNEQFF.

At least ten counts were recorded for this clonotype. The chain couples TRBV28 to TRBJ2-5; D perhaps matches TRBD1 (5 bases). The CDR3 runs 13 residues. V lost 5 bases, J lost 1 base, and 8 bases lay in between. Germline CDR1 is MDHEN and CDR2 is SYDVKM. Written as DNA, the CDR3 is TGTGCCAGCAGTAAGGGGTTCCAAGAGACCCAGTACTTC. It yields the protein CASSKGFQETQYF.

This clonotype was observed many times. The chain links TRBV6-1 to TRBJ1-2, with 9 nucleotides matching TRBD1. J was trimmed by 4 bases and V by 3 bases; bases with no gene match: 0. The CDR3 sequence is 13 residues long. Germline V CDR1 and CDR2: MNHNS, SASEGT. The CDR3 DNA reads TGTGCCAGCAGTGAGGACAGGGGCTATGGCTACACCTTC. It is translated as CASSEDRGYGYTF.

This clonotype came up many times. V gene TRBV18 combines with J gene TRBJ2-1; D is unresolved. Trimming pared 1 base from V and 5 bases from J, leaving 9 bases between. CDR3 length: 14 residues. Looked up from germline, CDR1 is KGHSH and CDR2 is LQKENI. In DNA form, the CDR3 reads TGTGCCAGCTCACCACAGGGTGAGCACAATGAGCAGTTCTTC. Translation: CASSPQGEHNEQFF.

This clonotype was seen at least ten times. The chain has TRBV11-2 and TRBJ2-7; D may be TRBD1 (6 bases). The CDR3 runs 17 residues. V was trimmed by 5 bases and J by 0 bases, leaving 20 bases between them. The germline V gene encodes CDR1 SGHAT and CDR2 FQNNGV. CDR3 nucleotide sequence: TGTGCCAGCAGCAAAGAGGTGATAGTAGGGGGCTCCTACGAGCAGTACTTC. Encoded protein: CASSKEVIVGGSYEQYF. The variable domain in full, with the rest retrieved from reference TRBV11-2 and TRBJ2-7, is EAGVAQSPRYKIIEKRQSVAFWCNPISGHATLYWYQQILGQGPKLLIQFQNNGVVDDSQLPKDRFSAERLKGVDSTLKIQPAKLEDSAVYLCASSKEVIVGGSYEQYFGPGTRLTVT.

This clonotype was found many times. This chain connects TRBV30 to TRBJ1-3; D is ambiguous. Looked up from germline, CDR1 is GTSNPN and CDR2 is SVGIG (reference sequence). The CDR3 is 12 amino acids. V shed 0 bases and J shed 3 bases, with 3 bases lying between them. The CDR3 protein is CAWSVLGNTIYF. The CDR3 nucleotides are TGTGCCTGGAGTGTACTTGGAAACACCATATATTTT. Combining the CDR3 with reference TRBV30 and TRBJ1-3 gives the whole variable domain SQTIHQWPATLVQPVGSPLSLECTVEGTSNPNLYWYRQAAGRGLQLLFYSVGIGQISSEVPQNLSASRPQDRQFILSSKKLLLSDSGFYLCAWSVLGNTIYFGEGSWLTVV.

The table lists this clonotype with many counts. The chain has TRBV2 and TRBJ2-3; the D is unclear. Looked up from germline, CDR1 is SNHLY and CDR2 is FYNNEI. CDR3 size: 15 residues. V was shortened by 3 bases and J by 2 bases, with 12 bases between the two germline ends. The CDR3 nucleotides are TGTGCCAGCAGTGATTCCCCCAGAAACACAGATACGCAGTATTTT. Its translation is CASSDSPRNTDTQYF.

This clonotype was seen at least ten times. The chain recombines TRBV12-3 or TRBV12-4 with TRBJ2-5; unclear D gene. The CDR3 sequence is 15 residues long. V was pared by 3 bases and J by 3 bases, with 14 bases between. CDR3 protein: CASSFGSPTKETQYF. In DNA, the CDR3 is TGTGCCAGCAGTTTTGGGTCGCCCACGAAAGAGACCCAGTACTTC.

The J gene is TRBJ2-7, the V gene TRBV5-4; tentatively, D is TRBD2 (6 bases). The germline CDR1 and CDR2 sequences are SGHNT and YYREEE (reference sequence). CDR3 length equals 18 residues. The V end was cut by 4 bases, the J end by 3 bases, with 26 bases between. The CDR3 loop is CASSREAGSYRIDYEQYF. CDR3 DNA sequence: TGTGCCAGCAGCCGAGAGGCGGGATCATACCGAATAGACTACGAGCAGTACTTC.

This clonotype was detected only a few times. The chain carries TRBV6-1 and TRBJ1-3, with TRBD1 as a possible D gene (5 bases). The CDR3 runs to 13 residues. Deletions cut 6 bases from V and 3 bases from J, with 9 bases between. Germline lookup yields CDR1 MNHNS and CDR2 SASEGT. The CDR3, as DNA: TGTGCCAGCAGGCGGGACTTTGGAAACACCATATATTTT. Translated, it gives CASRRDFGNTIYF.

This clonotype showed up many times. The chain uses TRBV7-2 and TRBJ2-3, with D possibly called TRBD1 or TRBD2 (5 bases each). Germline loops: CDR1 SGHTA, CDR2 FQGNSA. The CDR3 runs to 15 residues. Trimming left V 5 bases short and J 4 bases short, with 16 bases between. CDR3 DNA sequence: TGTGCCAGCAGCAACGCGCGGGTCAGGGCAGATACGCAGTATTTT. This encodes CASSNARVRADTQYF.

The chain is built from TRBV2 and TRBJ2-2; the D gene is possibly TRBD1 (5 bases). CDR3 length equals 14 residues. V lost 8 bases to trimming and J lost 3 bases, with 13 bases between them. CDR1 and CDR2 (germline): SNHLY, FYNNEI. The CDR3 nucleotides are TGTGCCAGCGCCCAGGGAAGGTACACCGGGGAGCTGTTTTTT. Its protein is CASAQGRYTGELFF.

This clonotype was counted at least ten times. The chain carries TRBV9 and TRBJ2-1, with D possibly matching TRBD2 (6 bases). Trimming shortened V by 3 bases and J by 5 bases, and 12 bases separated the two germline ends. This CDR3 has 14 residues. Germline lookup yields CDR1 SGDLS and CDR2 YYNGEE. The CDR3 sequence: CASSGRLGDNEQFF. The CDR3 DNA reads TGTGCCAGCAGCGGAAGACTAGGTGACAATGAGCAGTTCTTC.

This clonotype was seen only a few times. At one of its ends the junction is not consistent with the germline gene, which may arise from a read error. The J gene is TRBJ2-2, the V gene TRBV7-9, with unresolved D. Germline V lookup: CDR1 SEHNR, CDR2 FQNEAQ (reference sequence). The CDR3 totals 13 residues. DNA for the CDR3: TGTGTTTGCAGTTCGGCGAACACCGAGGAGCTGTTTTTT. Its translation: CVCSSANTEELFF.

Only a few counts were recorded for this clonotype. The genes are TRBV7-9 and TRBJ2-3; 9 positions match TRBD1. Germline V gene lookup returns CDR1 SEHNR and CDR2 FQNEAQ (reference sequence). The CDR3 consists of 14 residues. The J segment lost 4 bases and the V segment lost 5 bases, leaving 4 bases of the junction unmatched. The CDR3 region has the DNA TGTGCCAGCAGCCGTCGACAGGGGGCAGATACGCAGTATTTT. Translating it yields CASSRRQGADTQYF.

In its sample, this clonotype was seen many times. The genes are TRBV10-1 and TRBJ2-3, with D possibly TRBD2 on 6 matching bases. The germline V and J ends were trimmed by 9 bases and 5 bases, with 18 bases remaining between them. CDR3 length equals 14 residues. The germline gives CDR1 WNHNN, CDR2 SYGVQD (reference sequence). CDR3 in DNA: TGCGCCAGTTTCTCCGGTCAAGCGGGAGATACGCAGTATTTT. It codes for CASFSGQAGDTQYF.

This clonotype was recorded at least ten times. The genes are TRBV30 and TRBJ2-7, with D tentatively TRBD2 (5 bases). This CDR3 contains 14 residues. Germline V CDR1 and CDR2: GTSNPN, SVGIG (reference sequence). V lost 6 bases, J lost 3 bases, and 18 bases lay in between. CDR3 sequence reads: CACKPPLALYEQYF. The CDR3 DNA is TGTGCCTGCAAACCGCCGCTAGCCCTCTACGAGCAGTACTTC.

This clonotype was recorded a few times. V and J are TRBV4-1 and TRBJ1-2; TRBD1 matches 11 bases. The CDR3 is made up of 16 amino acids. Germline V CDR1 and CDR2: MGHRA, YSYEKL. Trimming cost V 0 bases and J 5 bases; bases outside gene matches: 5. The CDR3 DNA reads TGCGCCAGCAGCCAAGATCGGGGGACAGGGGGATATGGCTACACCTTC. Its translation is CASSQDRGTGGYGYTF.